These 20 T cell receptor beta chains originate from one sample sequenced in a study of control samples from healthy donors and cancer patients. Profiled with immunoSEQ multiplex PCR; TCRdb holds only in-frame clones, not every one. Counted here are around 76,000 clones, 85% to 95% occurring once; the ten biggest clones make up around 6.5%. The source material was blood. These receptors were obtained from a woman in her thirties or forties in good health.

The chain has TRBV28 and TRBJ2-1; 9 bases agree with TRBD1. The CDR3 has 14 residues. Unmatched junction bases numbered 7, after V lost 6 bases and J lost 7 bases. Germline V CDR1 and CDR2: MDHEN, SYDVKM. The CDR3 spells CASSLDRGGNEQFF. CDR3 DNA sequence: TGTGCCAGCAGCCTGGACAGGGGCGGAAATGAGCAGTTCTTC.

This CDR3 reads CASRFGTTDYEQYF. The CDR3 nucleotides are TGTGCCAGCAGATTCGGGACAACAGACTACGAGCAGTACTTC. The chain employs TRBV7-8 and TRBJ2-7, with D perhaps matching TRBD1 (6 bases). The CDR3 loop spans 14 amino acids. Germline V gene sequence: CDR1 SGHVS, CDR2 FQNEAQ. Trimming shortened V by 6 bases and J by 3 bases, and 15 bases separated the two germline ends.

V gene TRBV15 combines with J gene TRBJ2-1, with 11 nucleotides matching TRBD1. Per germline, CDR1 LNHNV and CDR2 YYDKDF (reference sequence). This CDR3 spans 16 amino acids. Trimming took 1 base from V and 5 from J; bases not matched to a gene: 4. This CDR3 reads CATSRGTGGQHNEQFF. Here the CDR3 DNA reads TGTGCCACCAGCAGAGGGACAGGGGGCCAACACAATGAGCAGTTCTTC.

This sequence joins TRBV4-2 and TRBJ1-4; TRBD1 might be the D (5 bases). The CDR3 runs to 17 residues. The germline CDR1 and CDR2 sequences are LGHNA and YNFKEQ. V was pared by 3 bases and J by 4 bases, with 18 bases between. CDR3 DNA: TGTGCCAGCAGCCATCACCGTGGGCGGGACTTTAATGAAAAACTGTTTTTT. This gives the protein CASSHHRGRDFNEKLFF.

The chain joins TRBV9 to TRBJ2-1; 9 nucleotides match TRBD2. Unmatched junction bases numbered 10, after V lost 0 bases and J lost 6 bases. In germline, CDR1 is SGDLS, CDR2 YYNGEE. This CDR3 is built from 17 residues. The DNA for the CDR3 is TGTGCCAGCAGCGTAGAGGCGGTGCGGGGGGGCATCAATGAGCAGTTCTTC. It yields the protein CASSVEAVRGGINEQFF.

The chain recombines TRBV11-2 with TRBJ2-3; 9 nucleotides line up with TRBD1. Losses at the gene ends were 4 bases for V and 4 bases for J; bases not matched to a gene: 3. This CDR3 contains 14 residues. CDR1 is SGHAT, CDR2 FQNNGV, per germline. The CDR3 reads CASSSDRGADTQYF. The CDR3 DNA follows: TGTGCCAGCAGCTCGGACAGGGGCGCAGATACGCAGTATTTT. Together with reference TRBV11-2 and TRBJ2-3, the CDR3 gives the full variable domain: EAGVAQSPRYKIIEKRQSVAFWCNPISGHATLYWYQQILGQGPKLLIQFQNNGVVDDSQLPKDRFSAERLKGVDSTLKIQPAKLEDSAVYLCASSSDRGADTQYFGPGTRLTVL.

This rearrangement joins TRBV11-2 to TRBJ1-2, with no clear D. The CDR3 spans 15 residues. The germline V gene has CDR1 SGHAT and CDR2 FQNNGV. V gave up 2 bases and J gave up 5 bases, with 15 bases separating them. Here the CDR3 reads CASSLSEGRGYGYTF. CDR3 coding DNA: TGTGCCAGCAGCTTATCCGAAGGGCGCGGGTATGGCTACACCTTC.

The CDR3 DNA reads TGTGCCAGCAGCCCACTTCAGGGGTTTGTGGGCTACACCTTC. This sequence encodes CASSPLQGFVGYTF. The chain employs TRBV3-1 (or the pseudogene TRBV3-2) and TRBJ1-2, with TRBD1 as a possible D gene (6 bases). Between the trimmed V and J ends, which lost 4 bases and 8 bases, there was a span of 17 bases. CDR3 length: 14 residues. Germline-derived CDR1 and CDR2 are LGHDT and YNNKEL (reference sequence).

The gene calls are TRBV6-5 and TRBJ1-6; D perhaps matches TRBD1 (5 bases). This CDR3 has 13 residues. V was clipped by 11 bases and J by 6 bases, with 14 bases between them. Germline CDR1 is MNHEY and CDR2 is SVGAGI. CDR3 nucleotide sequence: TGTGCCGTAAGGGACCGTTCTAATTCACCCCTCCACTTT. This translates into CAVRDRSNSPLHF.

The chain uses TRBV18 and TRBJ2-7; D is uncertain. Germline lookup yields CDR1 KGHSH and CDR2 LQKENI. This CDR3 spans 14 amino acids. Trimming pared 3 bases from V and 4 bases from J, leaving 13 bases between. In nucleotides, the CDR3 is TGTGCCAGCTCACCTCCATACACGCCGTACGAGCAGTACTTC. Translating gives CASSPPYTPYEQYF. The variable domain in full, with the rest retrieved from reference TRBV18 and TRBJ2-7, is NAGVMQNPRHLVRRRGQEARLRCSPMKGHSHVYWYRQLPEEGLKFMVYLQKENIIDESGMPKERFSAEFPKEGPSILRIQQVVRGDSAAYFCASSPPYTPYEQYFGPGTRLTVT.

V usage is TRBV7-8 and J usage is TRBJ1-1, with TRBD1 matching 7 bases. The germline V gene has CDR1 SGHVS and CDR2 FQNEAQ. V trimming: 1 base; J trimming: 7 bases; junction bases outside the gene matches: 6. This CDR3 spans 14 amino acids. CDR3 bases: TGTGCCAGCAGCTTAGAAAGGGGGCCCCTTGAAGCTTTCTTT. Protein: CASSLERGPLEAFF. The whole variable domain, remainder taken from reference TRBV7-8 and TRBJ1-1, is GAGVSQSPRYKVAKRGQDVALRCDPISGHVSLFWYQQALGQGPEFLTYFQNEAQLDKSGLPSDRFFAERPEGSVSTLKIQRTQQEDSAVYLCASSLERGPLEAFFGQGTRLTVV.

To note about this clone: Other nucleotide sequences in the sample specify the same CDR3. CDR3: CASSLGSYEQYF. The CDR3 DNA sequence: TGTGCCAGCAGTTTAGGGTCCTACGAGCAGTACTTC. V gene TRBV12-3 or TRBV12-4 combines with J gene TRBJ2-7; D is uncertain. CDR3 length: 12 residues. Trimming pared 1 base from V and 1 base from J, leaving 2 bases between.

The CDR3 coding sequence is TGTGCCAGCAGCCCCGGAAGCTCTGGGGCCAACGTCCTGACTTTC. Amino acids: CASSPGSSGANVLTF. The rearrangement links TRBV3-1 (or the pseudogene TRBV3-2) to TRBJ2-6; D gene uncertain. The CDR3 spans 15 residues. CDR1 and CDR2 (germline): LGHDT, YNNKEL (reference sequence). The ends were cut back, 4 bases at V and 0 bases at J, with 7 bases in the middle.

V and J are TRBV12-3 or TRBV12-4 and TRBJ1-1; no reliable D call. The CDR3 has 12 residues. V lost 8 bases and J lost 6, with 13 bases in between. The CDR3 sequence is CASSLSPPEAFF. CDR3 nucleotide sequence: TGTGCCAGCTCCCTTTCCCCACCTGAAGCTTTCTTT.

The chain has TRBV4-1 and TRBJ2-3; D remains ambiguous. This CDR3 has 15 residues. Trimming shortened V by 0 bases and J by 7 bases, and 14 bases separated the two germline ends. Germline CDR1 and CDR2: MGHRA and YSYEKL. CDR3 sequence: CASSQERTSVNTQYF. The CDR3 nucleotides are TGCGCCAGCAGCCAAGAACGTACGAGCGTGAATACGCAGTATTTT.

This chain links TRBV28 with TRBJ2-7; the D gene is possibly TRBD2 (6 bases). There are 13 residues in the CDR3. Trimming shortened V by 6 bases and J by 2 bases, and 11 bases separated the two germline ends. Germline-derived CDR1 and CDR2 are MDHEN and SYDVKM. CDR3: CASRAGGTYEQYF. In DNA form, the CDR3 reads TGTGCCAGCAGAGCCGGGGGTACCTACGAGCAGTACTTC.

The chain links TRBV29-1 to TRBJ2-3, with D tentatively TRBD1 (6 bases). V lost 0 bases and J lost 5, with 9 bases in between. This CDR3 is built from 13 residues. Germline CDR1 is SQVTM and CDR2 is ANQGSEA. The DNA of the CDR3 is TGCAGCGTTGAAGATTTAGGGGGAGATACGCAGTATTTT. This gives the protein CSVEDLGGDTQYF.

CDR3 loop: CAWRLGNTGELFF. In DNA form, the CDR3 reads TGTGCCTGGAGATTGGGGAACACCGGGGAGCTGTTTTTT. The genes are TRBV30 and TRBJ2-2; no clear D. Trimming took off 3 bases at V and 1 base at J, with 6 bases between the two ends. The CDR3 runs 13 residues. Germline CDR1 GTSNPN, CDR2 SVGIG (reference sequence).

The chain uses TRBV11-2 and TRBJ2-2; D is undetermined. CDR1 and CDR2 from the germline V gene are SGHAT and FQNNGV. This CDR3 contains 15 residues. Trimming removed 4 bases at V and 5 bases at J, with 14 bases between. The CDR3 protein is CASSSNISKTGELFF. CDR3 sequence (DNA): TGTGCCAGCAGCTCTAACATATCTAAGACCGGGGAGCTGTTTTTT.

This chain joins TRBV7-9 and TRBJ2-1, with TRBD2 matching 12 bases. CDR3 length: 18 amino acids. Trimming cost V 2 bases and J 3 bases; bases outside gene matches: 8. Looked up from germline, CDR1 is SEHNR and CDR2 is FQNEAQ (reference sequence). In nucleotides, the CDR3 is TGTGCCAGCAGCTTAACCCAGACTAGCGGGGGAAACTACAATGAGCAGTTCTTC. Protein sequence: CASSLTQTSGGNYNEQFF.